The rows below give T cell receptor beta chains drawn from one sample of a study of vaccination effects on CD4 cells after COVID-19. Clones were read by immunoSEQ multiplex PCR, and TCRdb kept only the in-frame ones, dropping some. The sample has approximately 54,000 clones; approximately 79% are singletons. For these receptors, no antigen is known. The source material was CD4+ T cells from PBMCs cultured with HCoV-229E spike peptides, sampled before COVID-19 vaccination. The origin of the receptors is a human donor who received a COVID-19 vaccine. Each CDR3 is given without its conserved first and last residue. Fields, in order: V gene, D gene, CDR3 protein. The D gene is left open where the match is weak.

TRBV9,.,ASSVVPTQYNEQF
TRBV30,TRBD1,AWSPRQGPGAF
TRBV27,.,ASSSYRTFDNQPQH
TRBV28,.,ASRAGQNQPQH
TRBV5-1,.,ASSLVPSADYNEQF
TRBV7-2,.,ASSSRTMGTDTQY
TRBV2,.,ASSEVGGSYGYT
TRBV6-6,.,ASSRDKNTEAF
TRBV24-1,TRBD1,ATSRQGVNYGYT
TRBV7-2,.,ASRFTRGTEAF
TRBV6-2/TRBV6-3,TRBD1,ASSRGTGTTQPQH
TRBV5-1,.,ASSFSGGYGYT
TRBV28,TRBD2,ASSISGGLKDTQY
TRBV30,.,AWKYPVQGGNTIY
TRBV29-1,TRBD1,SVNRGRNYNEQF